These 20 T cell receptor beta chains came from one sample sequenced in a study of cytomegalovirus exposure and HLA in healthy donors. The PCR contained 60 Vbeta and 13 Jbeta primers. Some clones are missing from TCRdb's copy, which holds only in-frame ones; the method was immunoSEQ multiplex PCR. The repertoire holds 170,000 or so clones, with about 80% as singletons. Sequencing used PBMCs. The receptors here all came from a boy younger than 18 in good health and CMV-seronegative.

The chain combines TRBV6-6 with TRBJ2-2, with 10 bases that match TRBD2. Germline trimming cut 0 bases from V and 6 bases from J; bases unmatched to any gene: 4. Germline assignment: CDR1 MNHNY and CDR2 SVGAGI (reference sequence). This CDR3 spans 16 amino acids. The CDR3 is CASSYSVLAGSGELFF. In DNA form, the CDR3 reads TGTGCCAGCAGTTACTCGGTACTAGCGGGGTCCGGGGAGCTGTTTTTT.

The chain carries TRBV5-4 and TRBJ1-1; D remains unclear. CDR1 and CDR2 from the germline V gene are SGHNT and YYREEE (reference sequence). V lost 4 bases to trimming and J lost 6 bases, with 13 bases between them. The CDR3 sequence is 13 residues long. In DNA, the CDR3 is TGTGCCAGCAGCGTAGAATCAGGCTCTGAAGCTTTCTTT. Its protein product is CASSVESGSEAFF. Complete variable domain (other parts from reference TRBV5-4 and TRBJ1-1): ETGVTQSPTHLIKTRGQQVTLRCSSQSGHNTVSWYQQALGQGPQFIFQYYREEENGRGNFPPRFSGLQFPNYSSELNVNALELDDSALYLCASSVESGSEAFFGQGTRLTVV.

This clone was picked up one time. The chain joins TRBV5-1 to TRBJ1-1, with 7 bases lining up with TRBD1. The CDR3 has 17 residues. Germline V gene data show CDR1 as SGHRS and CDR2 as YFSETQ. J was trimmed by 4 bases and V by 4 bases; bases with no gene match: 16. The CDR3 region is CASSLRDSPKMGTEAFF. The CDR3 region has the DNA TGCGCCAGCAGCCTCCGGGACAGCCCCAAAATGGGCACTGAAGCTTTCTTT. Using reference TRBV5-1 and TRBJ1-1 for the parts outside the CDR3, the full variable domain is KAGVTQTPRYLIKTRGQQVTLSCSPISGHRSVSWYQQTPGQGLQFLFEYFSETQRNKGNFPGRFSGRQFSNSRSEMNVSTLELGDSALYLCASSLRDSPKMGTEAFFGQGTRLTVV.

The chain employs TRBV5-1 and TRBJ2-3; a weak D match, TRBD2 (6 bases). The V end was cut by 2 bases, the J end by 3 bases, with 10 bases between. CDR1 and CDR2 (germline): SGHRS, YFSETQ. This CDR3 contains 14 residues. The CDR3 DNA reads TGCGCCAGCAGCTTTCAGGAGGGGACAGATACGCAGTATTTT. This translates into CASSFQEGTDTQYF. Supplemented by reference TRBV5-1 and TRBJ2-3, the full variable domain reads KAGVTQTPRYLIKTRGQQVTLSCSPISGHRSVSWYQQTPGQGLQFLFEYFSETQRNKGNFPGRFSGRQFSNSRSEMNVSTLELGDSALYLCASSFQEGTDTQYFGPGTRLTVL.

V usage is TRBV5-1 and J usage is TRBJ1-6; tentatively, D is TRBD1 (6 bases). V lost 4 bases to trimming and J lost 6 bases, with 14 bases between them. The length of the CDR3 is 15 residues. The germline V gene encodes CDR1 SGHRS and CDR2 YFSETQ. CDR3 residues: CASSTRDTLNSPLHF. CDR3 bases: TGCGCCAGCAGCACCCGGGACACTCTTAATTCACCCCTCCACTTT.

The sample holds a few counts of this clone. The chain is built from TRBV7-2 and TRBJ2-5; 10 bases agree with TRBD2. The CDR3 length is 16 residues. The ends lost 2 bases at V and 4 bases at J; junction bases unmatched: 7. CDR1 is SGHTA, CDR2 FQGNSA, per germline. The CDR3 region has the DNA TGTGCCAGCAGCTTAAGATCTAGCGGGAGTGTAGAGACCCAGTACTTC. Its protein product is CASSLRSSGSVETQYF.

The chain links TRBV5-5 to TRBJ1-1; 8 bases align to TRBD1. J was trimmed by 7 bases and V by 0 bases; bases with no gene match: 2. The CDR3 loop spans 13 amino acids. The germline gives CDR1 SGHKS, CDR2 YYEKEE (reference sequence). For the CDR3, the DNA is TGTGCCAGCAGCTTGGACAGGGGGAATGAAGCTTTCTTT. It is translated as CASSLDRGNEAFF.

J is TRBJ1-1 and V is TRBV25-1; 7 nucleotides line up with TRBD1. CDR3 size: 12 residues. After removal of 5 bases from V and 11 bases from J, the junction contained 8 bases not matched to a gene. Germline CDR1 and CDR2: MGHDK and SYGVNS. In nucleotides, the CDR3 is TGTGCCAGCAGTCTTACAGGGGTTGGGGCTTTCTTT. It is translated as CASSLTGVGAFF.

The rearrangement uses TRBV30 and TRBJ2-1; the D is unclear. Per the germline V gene, CDR1 is GTSNPN and CDR2 is SVGIG (reference sequence). The CDR3 has 12 residues. Trimming left V 8 bases short and J 9 bases short, with 17 bases between. CDR3 DNA: TGTGCCCGAAGCCTAGGAGTGGCTGAGCAGTTCTTC. Translation gives CARSLGVAEQFF.

DNA of the CDR3: TGTGCCAGTAGTTCTTTTGGGGACTCTAACTATGGCTACACCTTC. Protein product: CASSSFGDSNYGYTF. The rearrangement joins TRBV19 to TRBJ1-2, with a weak D call TRBD1 (5 bases). Trimming took off 5 bases at V and 0 bases at J, with 13 bases between the two ends. The V gene's germline CDR1 is LNHDA and CDR2 SQIVND (reference sequence). The CDR3 runs 15 residues.

The gene calls are TRBV11-3 and TRBJ2-7; 8 bases agree with TRBD2. With V trimmed by 5 bases and J by 2 bases, 8 bases remained unmatched. Looked up from germline, CDR1 is SGHNT and CDR2 is YENEEA. CDR3 size: 15 residues. CDR3 sequence reads: CASSRPSGGTYEQYF. CDR3 nucleotide sequence: TGTGCCAGCAGCCGACCCAGCGGGGGAACCTACGAGCAGTACTTC.

This clone was seen just once. The chain links TRBV4-3 to TRBJ1-1; D is possibly TRBD1 (5 bases). This CDR3 comprises 13 residues. From germline, CDR1 is LGHNA and CDR2 YSLEER. Trimming shortened V by 0 bases and J by 7 bases, and 9 bases separated the two germline ends. The CDR3: CASSQEPGVEAFF. For the CDR3, the DNA is TGCGCCAGCAGCCAAGAACCGGGGGTTGAAGCTTTCTTT.

The chain is built from TRBV6-4 and TRBJ2-1; 8 bases fit TRBD2. CDR1 and CDR2 (germline): MRHNA, SNTAGT. The CDR3 runs 14 residues. The V segment lost 2 bases and the J segment 8 bases; nucleotides outside the gene matches: 5. CDR3 residues: CASSDLPGGDEQFF. As DNA, the CDR3 is TGTGCCAGCAGTGACCTGCCGGGGGGGGATGAGCAGTTCTTC.

This clone was seen more than once but under ten times. The chain employs TRBV5-1 and TRBJ1-1; D unresolved. Germline V gene sequence: CDR1 SGHRS, CDR2 YFSETQ. The V end was cut by 0 bases, the J end by 6 bases, with 6 bases between. This CDR3 region has 12 residues. Written as DNA, the CDR3 is TGCGCCAGCAGCTTGGATGAGTCTGAAGCTTTCTTT. Its translation: CASSLDESEAFF.

The chain couples TRBV19 to TRBJ1-4; 8 bases agree with TRBD1. The germline gives CDR1 LNHDA, CDR2 SQIVND (reference sequence). The CDR3 totals 15 residues. Unmatched junction bases numbered 5, after V lost 3 bases and J lost 5 bases. CDR3 sequence reads: CASSIAGGTNEKLFF. The DNA of the CDR3 is TGTGCCAGTAGTATTGCAGGGGGCACGAATGAAAAACTGTTTTTT. Full variable domain (remainder filled in from reference TRBV19 and TRBJ1-4): DGGITQSPKYLFRKEGQNVTLSCEQNLNHDAMYWYRQDPGQGLRLIYYSQIVNDFQKGDIAEGYSVSREKKESFPLTVTSAQKNPTAFYLCASSIAGGTNEKLFFGSGTQLSVL.

This chain links TRBV5-1 with TRBJ2-7; 8 positions agree with TRBD1. Germline CDR1 reads SGHRS; CDR2 reads YFSETQ. The CDR3 loop spans 16 amino acids. J gave up 3 bases and V 2 bases, and 10 bases lay outside the gene matches. The CDR3 sequence: CASSFGGRQGLYEQYF. The CDR3 DNA is TGCGCCAGCAGCTTCGGAGGGAGACAGGGGCTCTACGAGCAGTACTTC.

This sequence joins TRBV30 and TRBJ2-1; no clear D. The CDR3 sequence is 12 residues long. From germline, CDR1 is GTSNPN and CDR2 SVGIG (reference sequence). The V end lost 4 bases, the J end lost 3 bases, and 7 bases lay between the germline ends. As DNA, the CDR3 is TGTGCCTGGACCCTAGGCTACAATGAGCAGTTCTTC. Amino acids: CAWTLGYNEQFF. Drawing the rest from reference TRBV30 and TRBJ2-1, the complete variable domain is SQTIHQWPATLVQPVGSPLSLECTVEGTSNPNLYWYRQAAGRGLQLLFYSVGIGQISSEVPQNLSASRPQDRQFILSSKKLLLSDSGFYLCAWTLGYNEQFFGPGTRLTVL.

This sequence joins TRBV4-1 and TRBJ2-3, with D possibly TRBD1 on 5 matching bases. Trimming cost V 6 bases and J 0 bases, with 7 bases left between them. Germline-derived CDR1 and CDR2 are MGHRA and YSYEKL. This CDR3 is built from 13 residues. CDR3 DNA: TGCGCCAGCAGTAGGGGTAGCACAGATACGCAGTATTTT. This sequence encodes CASSRGSTDTQYF.

The DNA for the CDR3 is TGTGCCAGCAGTGACGCTAGTGAAGAGACCCAGTACTTC. This sequence encodes CASSDASEETQYF. The chain couples TRBV6-4 to TRBJ2-5; D remains unclear. The V gene lost 2 bases and the J gene lost 3 bases, with 7 bases spanning the gap. The CDR3 runs 13 residues. The germline V gene encodes CDR1 MRHNA and CDR2 SNTAGT.

J is TRBJ1-1 and V is TRBV7-2, with 7 bases matching TRBD1. This CDR3 comprises 16 residues. After removal of 5 bases from V and 6 bases from J, the junction contained 15 bases not matched to a gene. Germline lookup yields CDR1 SGHTA and CDR2 FQGNSA. DNA for the CDR3: TGTGCCAGCAGCACACCCAGGGGGAGCATGGTTCCTGAAGCTTTCTTT. Residues: CASSTPRGSMVPEAFF.